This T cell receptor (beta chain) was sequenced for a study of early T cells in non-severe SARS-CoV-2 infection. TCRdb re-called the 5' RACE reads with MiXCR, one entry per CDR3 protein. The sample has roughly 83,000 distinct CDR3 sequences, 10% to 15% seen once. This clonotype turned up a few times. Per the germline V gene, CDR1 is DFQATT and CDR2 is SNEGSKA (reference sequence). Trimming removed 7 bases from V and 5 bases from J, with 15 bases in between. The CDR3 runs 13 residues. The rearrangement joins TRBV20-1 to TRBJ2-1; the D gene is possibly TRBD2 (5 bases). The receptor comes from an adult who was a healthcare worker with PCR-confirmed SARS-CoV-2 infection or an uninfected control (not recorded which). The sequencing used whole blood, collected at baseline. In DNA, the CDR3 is TGCAGTGGCGAAGGAGGAGCGAACAATGAGCAGTTCTTC. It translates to CSGEGGANNEQFF.